This TCR beta chain was observed in a study of CD8+ T cells in alopecia areata. Treatment specified: oral pan-JAK inhibitor, 5-10 mg twice daily. cDNA reverse transcribed from extracted RNA served as the sequencing template. Some clones are missing from TCRdb's copy, which holds only in-frame ones; the method was immunoSEQ multiplex PCR. The repertoire holds 110,000 to 150,000 clones, with roughly nine tenths as singletons. The sequenced sample was CD8+ T cells sorted from blood, obtained at week 4, from a patient treated with tofacitinib. This receptor was obtained from a human donor with alopecia areata.

CDR3 sequence reads: CASSLWRERSTDTQYF. The CDR3 coding sequence is TGTGCCAGCAGCTTATGGCGGGAGAGAAGCACAGATACGCAGTATTTT. The rearrangement joins TRBV7-8 to TRBJ2-3; the match to TRBD2 covers 7 bases. V trimming: 2 bases; J trimming: 0 bases; junction bases outside the gene matches: 5. From germline, CDR1 is SGHVS and CDR2 FQNEAQ. This CDR3 is built from 16 residues.